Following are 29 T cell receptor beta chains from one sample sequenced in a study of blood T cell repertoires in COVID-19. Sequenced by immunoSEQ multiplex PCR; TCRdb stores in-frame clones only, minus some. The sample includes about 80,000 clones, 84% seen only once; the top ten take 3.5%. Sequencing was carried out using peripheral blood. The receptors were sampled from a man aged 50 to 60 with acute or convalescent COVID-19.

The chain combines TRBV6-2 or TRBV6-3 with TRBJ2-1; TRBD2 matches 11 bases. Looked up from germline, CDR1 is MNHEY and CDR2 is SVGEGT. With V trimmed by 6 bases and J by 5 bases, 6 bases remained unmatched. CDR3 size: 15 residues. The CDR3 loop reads CASSPGTSGHNEQFF. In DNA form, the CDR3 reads TGTGCCAGCAGCCCCGGGACTAGCGGACACAATGAGCAGTTCTTC.

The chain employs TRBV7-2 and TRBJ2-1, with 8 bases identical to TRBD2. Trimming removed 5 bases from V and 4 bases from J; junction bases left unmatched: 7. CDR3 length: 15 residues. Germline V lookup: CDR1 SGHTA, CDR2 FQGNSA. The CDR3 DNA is TGTGCCAGCAGCGCAACTAGCGGTCCGTACAATGAGCAGTTCTTC. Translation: CASSATSGPYNEQFF.

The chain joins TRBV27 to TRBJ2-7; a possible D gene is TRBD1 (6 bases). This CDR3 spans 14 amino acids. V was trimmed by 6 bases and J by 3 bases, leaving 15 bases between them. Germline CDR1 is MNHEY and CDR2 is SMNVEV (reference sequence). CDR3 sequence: CASRNSGHSYEQYF. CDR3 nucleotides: TGTGCCAGCAGAAATTCGGGACACAGCTACGAGCAGTACTTC.

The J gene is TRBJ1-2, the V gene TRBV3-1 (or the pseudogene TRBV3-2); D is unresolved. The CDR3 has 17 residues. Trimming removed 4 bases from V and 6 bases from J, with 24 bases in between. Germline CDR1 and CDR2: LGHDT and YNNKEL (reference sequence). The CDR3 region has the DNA TGTGCCAGCAGCCGGAAATGGGCGCGGGAAGTGAGGGATGGCTACACCTTC. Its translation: CASSRKWAREVRDGYTF.

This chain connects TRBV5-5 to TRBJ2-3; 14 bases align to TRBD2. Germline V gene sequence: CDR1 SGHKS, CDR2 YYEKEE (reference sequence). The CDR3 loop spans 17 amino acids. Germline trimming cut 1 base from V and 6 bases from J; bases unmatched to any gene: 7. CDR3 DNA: TGTGCCAGCAGCTTGTCCGGGACTAGCGGGAGTGGTGATACGCAGTATTTT. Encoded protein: CASSLSGTSGSGDTQYF.

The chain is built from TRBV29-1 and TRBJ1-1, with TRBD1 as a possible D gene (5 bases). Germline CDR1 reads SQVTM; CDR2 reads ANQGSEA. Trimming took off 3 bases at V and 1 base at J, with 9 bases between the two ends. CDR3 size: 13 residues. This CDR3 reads CSVDKGQNTEAFF. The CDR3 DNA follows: TGCAGCGTTGATAAGGGGCAGAACACTGAAGCTTTCTTT.

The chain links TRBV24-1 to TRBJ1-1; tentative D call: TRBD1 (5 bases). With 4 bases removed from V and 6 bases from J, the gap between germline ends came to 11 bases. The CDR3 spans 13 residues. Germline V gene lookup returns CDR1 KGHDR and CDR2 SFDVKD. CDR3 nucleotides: TGTGCCACCAGTGACCCCAGGGAGGCTGAAGCTTTCTTT. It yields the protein CATSDPREAEAFF.

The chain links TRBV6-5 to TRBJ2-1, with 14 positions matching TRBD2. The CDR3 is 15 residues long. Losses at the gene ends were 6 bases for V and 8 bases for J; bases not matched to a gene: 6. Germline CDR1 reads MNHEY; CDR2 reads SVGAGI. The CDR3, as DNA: TGTGCCAGCAGGAAGGGGACTAGCGGGAGAGATGAGCAGTTCTTC. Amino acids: CASRKGTSGRDEQFF.

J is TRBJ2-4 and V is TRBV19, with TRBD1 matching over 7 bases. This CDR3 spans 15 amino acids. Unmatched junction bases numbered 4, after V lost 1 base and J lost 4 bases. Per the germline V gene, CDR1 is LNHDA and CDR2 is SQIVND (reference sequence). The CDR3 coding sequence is TGTGCCAGTAGTATAGGGTTGGGACAGAAAAACATTCAGTACTTC. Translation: CASSIGLGQKNIQYF.

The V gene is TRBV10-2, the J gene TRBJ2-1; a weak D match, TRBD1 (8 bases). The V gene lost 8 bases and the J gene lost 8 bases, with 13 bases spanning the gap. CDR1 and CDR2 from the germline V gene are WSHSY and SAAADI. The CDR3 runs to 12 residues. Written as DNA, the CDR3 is TGCGCCAGCGGACAGGGAGGGGATGAGCAGTTCTTC. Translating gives CASGQGGDEQFF.

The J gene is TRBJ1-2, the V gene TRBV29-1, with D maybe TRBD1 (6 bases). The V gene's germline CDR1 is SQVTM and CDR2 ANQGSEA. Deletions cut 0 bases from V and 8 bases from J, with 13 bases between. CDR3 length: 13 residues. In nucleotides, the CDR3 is TGCAGCGTTGAAGATAGGGGGTCGGGCGGCTACACCTTC. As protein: CSVEDRGSGGYTF.

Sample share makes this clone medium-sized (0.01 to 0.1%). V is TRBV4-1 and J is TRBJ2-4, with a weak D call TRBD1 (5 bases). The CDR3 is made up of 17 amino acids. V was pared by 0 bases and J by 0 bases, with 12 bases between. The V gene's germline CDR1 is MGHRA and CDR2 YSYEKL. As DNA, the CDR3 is TGCGCCAGCAGCCAAGACTCAGGGATAATAGCCAAAAACATTCAGTACTTC. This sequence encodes CASSQDSGIIAKNIQYF.

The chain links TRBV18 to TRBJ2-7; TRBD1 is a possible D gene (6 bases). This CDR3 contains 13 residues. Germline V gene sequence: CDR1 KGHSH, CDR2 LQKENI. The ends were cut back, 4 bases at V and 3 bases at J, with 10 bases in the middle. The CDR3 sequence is CASSRDRLYEQYF. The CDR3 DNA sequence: TGTGCCAGCTCACGCGACAGGCTCTACGAGCAGTACTTC.

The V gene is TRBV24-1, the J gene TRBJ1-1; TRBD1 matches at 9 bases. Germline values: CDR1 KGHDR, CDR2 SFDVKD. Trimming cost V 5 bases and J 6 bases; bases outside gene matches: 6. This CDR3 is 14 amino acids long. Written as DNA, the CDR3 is TGTGCCACCAGTGGGCCGGGACAGGGAGCTGAAGCTTTCTTT. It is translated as CATSGPGQGAEAFF.

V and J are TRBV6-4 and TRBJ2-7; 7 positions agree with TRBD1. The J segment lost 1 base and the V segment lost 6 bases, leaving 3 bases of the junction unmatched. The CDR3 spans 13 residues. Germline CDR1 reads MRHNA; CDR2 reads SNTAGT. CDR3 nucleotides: TGTGCCAGCAGAGGACAGGATTCCTACGAGCAGTACTTC. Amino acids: CASRGQDSYEQYF.

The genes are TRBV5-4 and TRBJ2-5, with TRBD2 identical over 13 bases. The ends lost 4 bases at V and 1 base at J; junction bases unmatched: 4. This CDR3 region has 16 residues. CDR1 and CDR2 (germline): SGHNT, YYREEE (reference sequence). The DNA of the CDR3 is TGTGCCAGCAGCGAGGGGACTAGCGGGACCCAAGAGACCCAGTACTTC. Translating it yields CASSEGTSGTQETQYF.

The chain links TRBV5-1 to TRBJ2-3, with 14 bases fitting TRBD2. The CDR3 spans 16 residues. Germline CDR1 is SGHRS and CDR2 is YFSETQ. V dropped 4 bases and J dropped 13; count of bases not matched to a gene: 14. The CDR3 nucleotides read TGCGCCAGCAGCCCGCGACTAGCGGGGGGGGTCGGCGTGGAGTATTTT. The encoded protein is CASSPRLAGGVGVEYF.

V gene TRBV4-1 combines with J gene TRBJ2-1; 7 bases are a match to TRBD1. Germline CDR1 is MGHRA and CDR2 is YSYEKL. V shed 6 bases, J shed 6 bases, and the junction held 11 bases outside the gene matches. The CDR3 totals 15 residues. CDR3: CASSWDSHVPNEQFF. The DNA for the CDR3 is TGCGCCAGCAGTTGGGACAGCCACGTTCCCAATGAGCAGTTCTTC.

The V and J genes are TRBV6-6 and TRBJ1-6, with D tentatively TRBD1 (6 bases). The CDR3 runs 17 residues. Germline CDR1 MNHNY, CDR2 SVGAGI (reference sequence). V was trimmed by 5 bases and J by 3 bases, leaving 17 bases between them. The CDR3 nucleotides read TGTGCCAGCAGTCCACAGGGATTGAGAGGCTATAATTCACCCCTCCACTTT. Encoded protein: CASSPQGLRGYNSPLHF.

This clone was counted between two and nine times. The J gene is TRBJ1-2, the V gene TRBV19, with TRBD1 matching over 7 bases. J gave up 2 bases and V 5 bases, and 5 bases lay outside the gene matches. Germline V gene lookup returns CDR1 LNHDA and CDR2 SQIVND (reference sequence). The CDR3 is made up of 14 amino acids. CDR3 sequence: CASSAGQTNYGYTF. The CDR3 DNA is TGTGCCAGTAGTGCGGGACAGACCAACTATGGCTACACCTTC.

The CDR3 DNA reads TGCGCCAGCAGTCCGGACAGGGCCTCTCCAAATTCACCCCTCCACTTT. Translated, it gives CASSPDRASPNSPLHF. This sequence joins TRBV5-1 and TRBJ1-6, with TRBD1 identical over 8 bases. V lost 5 bases to trimming and J lost 7 bases; unmatched junction nucleotides: 11. Per the germline V gene, CDR1 is SGHRS and CDR2 is YFSETQ. CDR3 length: 16 amino acids.

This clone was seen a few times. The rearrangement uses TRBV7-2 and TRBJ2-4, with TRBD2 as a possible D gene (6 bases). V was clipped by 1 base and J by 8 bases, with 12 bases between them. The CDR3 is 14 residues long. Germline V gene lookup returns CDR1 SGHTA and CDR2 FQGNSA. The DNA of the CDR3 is TGTGCCAGCAGCTTAGAGGGCGGGGTTCACATTCAGTACTTC. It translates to CASSLEGGVHIQYF.

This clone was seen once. The CDR3 DNA is TGTGCCATCAGTGAAGGACAGGTTTCCTATGGCTACACCTTC. Encoded protein: CAISEGQVSYGYTF. V gene TRBV10-3 combines with J gene TRBJ1-2, with 7 positions matching TRBD1. This CDR3 region has 14 residues. CDR1 ENHRY and CDR2 SYGVKD come from the germline V gene. J lost 4 bases, V lost 3 bases, and 5 bases had no gene match.

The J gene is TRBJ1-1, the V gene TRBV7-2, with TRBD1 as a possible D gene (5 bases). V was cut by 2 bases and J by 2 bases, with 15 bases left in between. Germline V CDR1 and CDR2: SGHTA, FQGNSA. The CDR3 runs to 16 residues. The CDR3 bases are TGTGCCAGCAGCTTAAACCCCGGAGGGGTTAACACTGAAGCTTTCTTT. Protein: CASSLNPGGVNTEAFF.

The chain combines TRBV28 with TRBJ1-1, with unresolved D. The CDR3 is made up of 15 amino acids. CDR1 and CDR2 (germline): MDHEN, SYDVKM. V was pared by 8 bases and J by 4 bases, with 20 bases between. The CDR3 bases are TGTGCCAGCGTTGCCCAAGGAGTTGGAAGCACTGAAGCTTTCTTT. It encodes CASVAQGVGSTEAFF.

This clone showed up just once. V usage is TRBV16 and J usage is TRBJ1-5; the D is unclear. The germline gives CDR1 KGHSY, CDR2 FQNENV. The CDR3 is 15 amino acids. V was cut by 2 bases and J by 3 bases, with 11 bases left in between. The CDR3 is CASSQDGDPNQPQHF. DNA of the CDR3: TGTGCCAGCAGCCAAGACGGAGACCCCAATCAGCCCCAGCATTTT.

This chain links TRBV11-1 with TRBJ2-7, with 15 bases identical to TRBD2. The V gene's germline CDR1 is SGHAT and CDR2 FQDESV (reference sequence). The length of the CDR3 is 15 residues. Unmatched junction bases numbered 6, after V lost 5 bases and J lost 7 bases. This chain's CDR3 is CASSTGLAGGREQYF. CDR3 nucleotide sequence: TGTGCCAGCAGCACCGGACTAGCGGGGGGGAGAGAGCAGTACTTC.

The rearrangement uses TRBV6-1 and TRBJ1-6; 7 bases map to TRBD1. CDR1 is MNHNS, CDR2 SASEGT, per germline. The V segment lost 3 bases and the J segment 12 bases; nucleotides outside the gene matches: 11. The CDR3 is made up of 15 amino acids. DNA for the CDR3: TGTGCCAGCAGTGATAAAACCGGGACAGCCCTACCCCTCCACTTT. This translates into CASSDKTGTALPLHF.

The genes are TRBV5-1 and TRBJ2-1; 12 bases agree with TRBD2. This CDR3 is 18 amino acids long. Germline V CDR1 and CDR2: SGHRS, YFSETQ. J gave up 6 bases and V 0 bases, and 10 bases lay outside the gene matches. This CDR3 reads CASSLVASGGGNGNEQFF. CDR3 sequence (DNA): TGCGCCAGCAGCTTGGTAGCTAGCGGGGGGGGAAATGGCAATGAGCAGTTCTTC. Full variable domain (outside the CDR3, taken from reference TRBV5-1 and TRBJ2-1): KAGVTQTPRYLIKTRGQQVTLSCSPISGHRSVSWYQQTPGQGLQFLFEYFSETQRNKGNFPGRFSGRQFSNSRSEMNVSTLELGDSALYLCASSLVASGGGNGNEQFFGPGTRLTVL.